Below, 23 T cell receptor beta chains from the same sample are listed, as sequenced in a study of T cell responses to AZD1222 COVID-19 vaccine (dated by TCRdb to about 2021). The library came from the immunoSEQ multiplex PCR assay. TCRdb carries this immuneACCESS record with in-frame sequences only. Its versions omit some clonotypes, under half of them owing to an unresolved V gene in the studies checked, with the rest unexplained. The sample table holds approximately 150,000 clones, of which 92% were seen once. Around 1.5% of the sample rests with the top ten. The time point label corresponds to: baseline before first vaccination. Sequences were derived from peripheral blood, sampled on day 0 of AZD1222 vaccination. The receptors come from an adult in good health.

The gene calls are TRBV5-1 and TRBJ2-5; TRBD1 matches 8 bases. CDR1 is SGHRS and CDR2 is YFSETQ in the germline V gene. The CDR3 consists of 15 residues. Trimming cost V 3 bases and J 5 bases; bases outside gene matches: 9. In DNA, the CDR3 is TGCGCCAGCAGCTCTTACAGGGGGTTCAAGGAGACCCAGTACTTC. Translated, it gives CASSSYRGFKETQYF.

The chain uses TRBV28 and TRBJ2-7; D tentatively fits TRBD1 or TRBD2 (5 bases each). With 5 bases removed from V and 9 bases from J, the gap between germline ends came to 11 bases. The CDR3 runs 11 residues. Germline V gives CDR1 MDHEN, CDR2 SYDVKM. The CDR3: CASSPRDGQYF. CDR3 sequence (DNA): TGTGCCAGCAGTCCCCGGGACGGGCAGTACTTC.

The genes are TRBV9 and TRBJ2-1; D call uncertain. V lost 3 bases to trimming and J lost 3 bases, with 10 bases between them. This CDR3 contains 14 residues. Germline CDR1 reads SGDLS; CDR2 reads YYNGEE. CDR3 sequence (DNA): TGTGCCAGCAGCGCCGTCGCCGGCTACAATGAGCAGTTCTTC. Its protein is CASSAVAGYNEQFF.

The genes are TRBV23-1 and TRBJ2-2, with 9 bases lining up with TRBD1. TRBV23-1 counts as an open reading frame of uncertain function. J lost 5 bases, V lost 4 bases, and 8 bases had no gene match. CDR3 length: 16 amino acids. The CDR3 reads CASSRPRGTGTGELFF. The CDR3 coding sequence is TGCGCCAGCAGTCGTCCTCGCGGGACAGGGACCGGGGAGCTGTTTTTT.

The chain has TRBV21-1 and TRBJ2-5; the table calls TRBD2, which could not be checked here. TRBV21-1 is flagged as a pseudogene. This CDR3 comprises 17 residues. CDR3 coding DNA: TGTGCCAGCAGCCTACCTCCAGGCAGGACCGGGGGGGAGACCCAGTACTTC. It translates to CASSLPPGRTGGETQYF.

The CDR3 spells CASSFWASGNNEQFF. Here the CDR3 DNA reads TGTGCCAGCAGTTTTTGGGCTAGCGGGAACAATGAGCAGTTCTTC. The chain recombines TRBV27 with TRBJ2-1; TRBD2 agrees at 9 bases. Germline assignment: CDR1 MNHEY and CDR2 SMNVEV (reference sequence). Germline trimming cut 3 bases from V and 5 bases from J; bases unmatched to any gene: 5. CDR3 size: 15 residues.

The chain carries TRBV11-2 and TRBJ2-1; 7 nucleotides line up with TRBD2. V lost 5 bases and J lost 4; bases outside the gene matches: 5. This CDR3 is 14 amino acids long. Germline CDR1 SGHAT, CDR2 FQNNGV. The CDR3 coding sequence is TGTGCCAGCAGCGACACGGGGGGATACAATGAGCAGTTCTTC. This gives the protein CASSDTGGYNEQFF.

The chain joins TRBV5-1 to TRBJ1-1; D possibly corresponds to TRBD1 (5 bases). The germline V and J ends were trimmed by 0 bases and 1 base, with 10 bases remaining between them. Germline CDR1 and CDR2: SGHRS and YFSETQ. The CDR3 contains 15 residues. CDR3 sequence: CASSLGDLPNTEAFF. In DNA form, the CDR3 reads TGCGCCAGCAGCTTGGGGGACTTACCGAACACTGAAGCTTTCTTT.

The chain recombines TRBV3-1 (or the pseudogene TRBV3-2) with TRBJ2-1; 10 bases line up with TRBD2. The CDR3 runs 17 residues. Per germline, CDR1 LGHDT and CDR2 YNNKEL (reference sequence). J lost 3 bases, V lost 1 base, and 6 bases had no gene match. The CDR3 region is CASSQGLAGAGYNEQFF. For the CDR3, the DNA is TGTGCCAGCAGCCAAGGGCTAGCGGGAGCGGGCTACAATGAGCAGTTCTTC.

The chain couples TRBV6-2 or TRBV6-3 to TRBJ1-1; TRBD1 matches at 8 bases. The V segment lost 5 bases and the J segment 6 bases; nucleotides outside the gene matches: 8. Germline-derived CDR1 and CDR2 are MNHEY and SVGEGT. The CDR3 runs to 14 residues. CDR3 protein: CASSPDRGYAEAFF. In DNA form, the CDR3 reads TGTGCCAGCAGTCCAGACAGGGGATACGCTGAAGCTTTCTTT.

The chain couples TRBV7-9 to TRBJ2-1; D gene ambiguous. The CDR3 runs to 15 residues. Trimming pared 2 bases from V and 0 bases from J, leaving 8 bases between. Germline loops: CDR1 SEHNR, CDR2 FQNEAQ (reference sequence). The CDR3 loop is CASSLLQRSYNEQFF. The CDR3 nucleotides read TGTGCCAGCAGCTTATTGCAGCGCTCCTACAATGAGCAGTTCTTC.

The V gene is TRBV14, the J gene TRBJ2-2; 13 bases are shared with TRBD2. This CDR3 is built from 19 residues. Germline values: CDR1 SGHDN, CDR2 FVKESK. J gave up 0 bases and V 4 bases, and 8 bases lay outside the gene matches. The CDR3 region has the DNA TGTGCCAGCAGCCCCGGGACTAGCGGGGAAGAACCGAACACCGGGGAGCTGTTTTTT. This codes for CASSPGTSGEEPNTGELFF.

V gene TRBV6-2 or TRBV6-3 combines with J gene TRBJ1-5; no firm D call. This CDR3 has 14 residues. Per the germline V gene, CDR1 is MNHEY and CDR2 is SVGEGT. V gave up 2 bases and J gave up 3 bases, with 8 bases separating them. The CDR3 bases are TGTGCCAGCAGTTACGGCCAGCCCAATCAGCCCCAGCATTTT. Its translation: CASSYGQPNQPQHF.

This clone was found once. The chain uses TRBV19 and TRBJ1-1, with D possibly matching TRBD1 (6 bases). Germline V lookup: CDR1 LNHDA, CDR2 SQIVND (reference sequence). V lost 6 bases, J lost 10 bases, and 12 bases lay in between. The CDR3 contains 11 residues. The CDR3 DNA follows: TGTGCCAGTAGGGCAGGGGATGGAGCTTTCTTT. Translated: CASRAGDGAFF.

This clone was seen once. The J gene is TRBJ1-1, the V gene TRBV2; 8 bases are a match to TRBD1. The CDR3 length is 13 residues. V lost 5 bases, J lost 7 bases, and 6 bases stayed unmatched. Per germline, CDR1 SNHLY and CDR2 FYNNEI. As DNA, the CDR3 is TGTGCCAGCAGTATCAACGACAGGGGTGAAGCTTTCTTT. Translating gives CASSINDRGEAFF.

V is TRBV11-2 and J is TRBJ1-1; D is perhaps TRBD1 (5 bases). Trimming shortened V by 4 bases and J by 0 bases, and 9 bases separated the two germline ends. The V gene's germline CDR1 is SGHAT and CDR2 FQNNGV. The CDR3 runs to 14 residues. The CDR3 region is CASSSRQLNTEAFF. Written as DNA, the CDR3 is TGTGCCAGCAGCTCAAGACAGTTGAACACTGAAGCTTTCTTT.

The V call is TRBV7-3, the J call TRBJ2-5; 11 nucleotides align to TRBD2. The trim removed 4 bases at V and 2 bases at J, leaving 3 bases unmatched. The CDR3 length is 15 residues. CDR1 is SGHTA, CDR2 FQGTGA, per germline. The chain's CDR3 is CASSWGLAEQETQYF. Written as DNA, the CDR3 is TGTGCCAGCAGCTGGGGACTAGCGGAACAAGAGACCCAGTACTTC.

The genes are TRBV25-1 and TRBJ2-3; TRBD2 might be the D (6 bases). Between the trimmed V and J ends, which lost 5 bases and 3 bases, there was a span of 9 bases. Germline CDR1 reads MGHDK; CDR2 reads SYGVNS. This CDR3 is 13 amino acids long. In nucleotides, the CDR3 is TGTGCCAGCAGTTGGAGCGGGACAGATACGCAGTATTTT. It yields the protein CASSWSGTDTQYF.

The V call is TRBV28, the J call TRBJ2-7; TRBD2 matches 10 bases. V was clipped by 2 bases and J by 0 bases; unmatched bases: 4. This CDR3 is 16 amino acids long. Looked up from germline, CDR1 is MDHEN and CDR2 is SYDVKM. DNA of the CDR3: TGTGCCAGCAGTTTACTTTCTAGCGGGAGCTCCTACGAGCAGTACTTC. Its protein product is CASSLLSSGSSYEQYF.

The chain is built from TRBV28 and TRBJ1-6; D is ambiguous. V was cut by 5 bases and J by 7 bases, with 15 bases left in between. CDR3 length equals 15 residues. Germline lookup yields CDR1 MDHEN and CDR2 SYDVKM. CDR3 residues: CASSTDTFLNSPLHF. In DNA form, the CDR3 reads TGTGCCAGCAGTACCGACACGTTCCTCAATTCACCCCTCCACTTT.

This chain uses TRBV7-9 with TRBJ1-1; 8 nucleotides line up with TRBD1. The CDR3 covers 14 residues. The V and J ends lost 5 bases and 3 bases, in that order; junction bases with no gene match: 5. The germline CDR1 and CDR2 sequences are SEHNR and FQNEAQ (reference sequence). CDR3 sequence reads: CASSPGQGDTEAFF. CDR3 sequence (DNA): TGTGCCAGCAGCCCCGGACAGGGTGACACTGAAGCTTTCTTT. Supplemented by reference TRBV7-9 and TRBJ1-1, the full variable domain reads DTGVSQNPRHKITKRGQNVTFRCDPISEHNRLYWYRQTLGQGPEFLTYFQNEAQLEKSRLLSDRFSAERPKGSFSTLEIQRTEQGDSAMYLCASSPGQGDTEAFFGQGTRLTVV.

This chain links TRBV18 with TRBJ1-5; D is unclear. The CDR3 consists of 13 residues. V gave up 6 bases and J gave up 4 bases, with 10 bases separating them. The germline V gene encodes CDR1 KGHSH and CDR2 LQKENI. The CDR3 coding sequence is TGTGCCAGCTCTACCGCCCCGAATCAGCCCCAGCATTTT. Its translation: CASSTAPNQPQHF.

The rearrangement links TRBV6-2 or TRBV6-3 to TRBJ2-1; 10 positions match TRBD2. Trimming took 2 bases from V and 7 from J; bases not matched to a gene: 11. This CDR3 spans 17 amino acids. Germline CDR1 MNHEY, CDR2 SVGEGT. CDR3 sequence (DNA): TGTGCCAGCAGTTACACCGAAAGCGGGAGGGCCTGGAATGAGCAGTTCTTC. It translates to CASSYTESGRAWNEQFF.